This T cell receptor (beta chain) came from a study of T cells in Graves' hyperthyroidism and ophthalmopathy. This clonotype appeared a few times. Its antigen is not known. This CDR3 has 12 amino acids. Trimming pared 2 bases from V and 9 bases from J, leaving 11 bases between. The V gene's germline CDR1 is SGHRS and CDR2 YFSETQ. What was amplified from RNA transcripts were TCR beta CDR3 regions. RT-PCR in the first round (using the HTBI primer set) targeted the TCR CDR3. TCRdb reprocessed the multiplex PCR reads via MiXCR and lists one record per CDR3 protein. The sample lists 200,000 or so distinct CDR3 sequences, roughly a sixth occurring once. The diagnoses drew upon clinical symptoms, serum thyroxine and TRAb, thyroid ultrasound and orbital computed tomography. Study-wide findings and caveats: Ophthalmopathy was model-predicted a median approximately 6.9 months pre-onset.

Sequenced sample: blood. The clonotype was recovered from a woman aged 45-59 years with Graves' hyperthyroidism. The chain employs TRBV5-1 and TRBJ1-2; D remains unclear. CDR3 in amino acids: CASSLDFESYTF. CDR3 nucleotide sequence: TGCGCCAGCAGCTTAGACTTCGAGAGCTACACCTTC.